The entry that follows covers one TCR beta chain sequence. Its antigen remains unknown. Samples were taken at baseline and on day 1 of cycles 4 and 7. The data were obtained in a study of OX40 agonist ivuxolimab in advanced cancers. Clones were sequenced by immunoSEQ multiplex PCR, and TCRdb holds only the in-frame ones, with some missing. The profile shows about 95,000 clones, 91% of them singletons. Points from the study as a whole: CD4+ and CD8+ blood T cells expanded clonally by week 6 at 0.1 to 3.0 mg/kg.

V lost 0 bases and J lost 4, with 4 bases in between. Germline loops: CDR1 SGHNT, CDR2 YYREEE (reference sequence). CDR3 size: 12 residues. The chain recombines TRBV5-4 with TRBJ1-1; D not resolved. The starting material was CD4+ or CD8+ T cells sorted from blood, obtained in a trial of the OX40 agonist ivuxolimab. The receptor comes from an adult with an advanced solid tumor such as melanoma, head and neck, liver or kidney cancer. CDR3 nucleotides: TGTGCCAGCAGCTTGGACCTCACTGAAGCTTTCTTT. Translating gives CASSLDLTEAFF.